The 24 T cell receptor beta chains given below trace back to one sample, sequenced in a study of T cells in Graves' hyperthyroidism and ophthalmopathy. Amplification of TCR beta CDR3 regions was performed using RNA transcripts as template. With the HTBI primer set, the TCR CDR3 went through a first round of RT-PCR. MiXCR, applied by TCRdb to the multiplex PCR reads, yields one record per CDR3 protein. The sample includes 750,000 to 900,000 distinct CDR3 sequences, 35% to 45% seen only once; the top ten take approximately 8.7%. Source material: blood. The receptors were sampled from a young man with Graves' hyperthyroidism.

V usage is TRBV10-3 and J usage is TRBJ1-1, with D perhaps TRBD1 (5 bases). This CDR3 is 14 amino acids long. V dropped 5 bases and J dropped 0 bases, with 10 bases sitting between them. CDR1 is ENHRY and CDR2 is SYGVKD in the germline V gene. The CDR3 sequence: CAISYGAMNTEAFF. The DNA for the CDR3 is TGTGCCATCAGTTACGGGGCTATGAACACTGAAGCTTTCTTT.

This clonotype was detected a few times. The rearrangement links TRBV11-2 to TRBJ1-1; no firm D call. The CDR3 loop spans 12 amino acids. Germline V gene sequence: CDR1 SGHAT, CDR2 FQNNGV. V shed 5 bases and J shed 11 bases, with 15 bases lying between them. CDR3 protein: CASSVGGPGAFF. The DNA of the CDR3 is TGTGCCAGCAGCGTAGGAGGGCCCGGGGCTTTCTTT.

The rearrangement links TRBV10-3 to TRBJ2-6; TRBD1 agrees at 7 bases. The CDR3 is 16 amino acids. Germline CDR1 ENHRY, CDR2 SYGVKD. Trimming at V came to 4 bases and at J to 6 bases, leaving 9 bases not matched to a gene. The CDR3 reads CAISVDRPAMANVLTF. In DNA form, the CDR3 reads TGTGCCATCAGTGTGGACAGGCCGGCTATGGCCAACGTCCTGACTTTC.

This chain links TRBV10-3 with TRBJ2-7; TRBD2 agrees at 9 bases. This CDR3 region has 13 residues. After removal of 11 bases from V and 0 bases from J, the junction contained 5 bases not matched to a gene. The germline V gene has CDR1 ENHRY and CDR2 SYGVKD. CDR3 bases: TGTGCCCTTCGGACTAGCGTCTCCTACGAGCAGTACTTC. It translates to CALRTSVSYEQYF.

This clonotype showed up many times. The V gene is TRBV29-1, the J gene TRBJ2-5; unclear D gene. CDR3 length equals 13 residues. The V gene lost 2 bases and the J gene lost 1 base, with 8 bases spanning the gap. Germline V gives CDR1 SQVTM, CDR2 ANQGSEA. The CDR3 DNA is TGCAGCGTTGAAAAGGAGATCCAAGAGACCCAGTACTTC. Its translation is CSVEKEIQETQYF.

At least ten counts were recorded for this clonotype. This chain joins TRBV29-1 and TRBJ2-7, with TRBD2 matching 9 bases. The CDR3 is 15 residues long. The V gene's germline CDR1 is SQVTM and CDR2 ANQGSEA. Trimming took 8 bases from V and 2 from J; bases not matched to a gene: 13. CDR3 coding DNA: TGCAGCACATTGATAGGAGCGGGGGGTACCTACGAGCAGTACTTC. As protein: CSTLIGAGGTYEQYF.

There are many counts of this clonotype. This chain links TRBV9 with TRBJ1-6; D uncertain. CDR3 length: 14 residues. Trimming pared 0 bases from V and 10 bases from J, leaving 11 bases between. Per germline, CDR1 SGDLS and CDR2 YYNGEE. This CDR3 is CASSVEGRESPLHF. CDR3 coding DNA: TGTGCCAGCAGCGTAGAAGGCCGAGAGTCACCCCTCCACTTT.

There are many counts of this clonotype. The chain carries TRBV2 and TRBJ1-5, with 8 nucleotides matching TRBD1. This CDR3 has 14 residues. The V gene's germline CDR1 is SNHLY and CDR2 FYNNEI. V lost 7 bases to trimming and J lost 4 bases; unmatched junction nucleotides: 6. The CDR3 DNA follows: TGTGCCAGCACCGGACAGGGCGGGAATCAGCCCCAGCATTTT. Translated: CASTGQGGNQPQHF.

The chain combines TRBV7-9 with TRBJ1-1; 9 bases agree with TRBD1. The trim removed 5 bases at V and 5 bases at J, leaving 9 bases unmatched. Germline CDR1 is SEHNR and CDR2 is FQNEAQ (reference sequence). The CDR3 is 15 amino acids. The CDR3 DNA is TGTGCCAGCAGCCTGTTGGACAGGGGAGGAACTGAAGCTTTCTTT. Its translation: CASSLLDRGGTEAFF.

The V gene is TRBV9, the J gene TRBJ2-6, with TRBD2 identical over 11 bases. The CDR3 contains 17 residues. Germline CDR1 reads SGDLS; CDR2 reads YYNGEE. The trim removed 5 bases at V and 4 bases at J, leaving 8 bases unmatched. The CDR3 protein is CASSYTSGGAGANVLTF. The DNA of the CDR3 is TGTGCCAGCAGTTACACTAGCGGGGGAGCGGGGGCCAACGTCCTGACTTTC.

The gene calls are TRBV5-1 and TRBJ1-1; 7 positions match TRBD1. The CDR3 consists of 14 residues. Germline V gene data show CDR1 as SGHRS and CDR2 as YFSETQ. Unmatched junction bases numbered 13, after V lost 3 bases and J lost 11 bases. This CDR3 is CASSWPRETGQAFF. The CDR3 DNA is TGCGCCAGCAGCTGGCCTCGGGAGACAGGGCAGGCTTTCTTT.

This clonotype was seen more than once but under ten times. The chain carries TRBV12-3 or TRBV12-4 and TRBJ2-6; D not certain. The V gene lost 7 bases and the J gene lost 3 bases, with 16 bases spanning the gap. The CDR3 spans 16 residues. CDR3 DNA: TGTGCCAGCACCCCCATGCGGAGTCGTGGGGCCAACGTCCTGACTTTC. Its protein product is CASTPMRSRGANVLTF.

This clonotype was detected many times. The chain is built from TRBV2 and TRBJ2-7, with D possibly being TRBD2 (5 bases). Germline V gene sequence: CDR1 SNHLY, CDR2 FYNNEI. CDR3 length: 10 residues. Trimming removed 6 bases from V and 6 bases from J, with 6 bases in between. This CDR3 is CASSGVEQYF. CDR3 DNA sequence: TGTGCCAGCAGCGGGGTCGAGCAGTACTTC.

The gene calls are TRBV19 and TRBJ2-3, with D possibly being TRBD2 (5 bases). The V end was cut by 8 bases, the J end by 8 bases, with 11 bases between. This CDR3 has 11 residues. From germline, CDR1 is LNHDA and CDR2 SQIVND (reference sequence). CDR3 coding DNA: TGTGCCAGTGGACTTCGGGGTACGCAGTATTTT. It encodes CASGLRGTQYF.

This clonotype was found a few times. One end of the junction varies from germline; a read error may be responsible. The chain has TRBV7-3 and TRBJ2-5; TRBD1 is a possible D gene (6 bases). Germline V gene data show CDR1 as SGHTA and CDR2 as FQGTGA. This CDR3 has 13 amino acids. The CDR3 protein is CASSQARGKTQYF. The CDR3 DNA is TGCGCCAGCAGCCAAGCCAGGGGTAAGACCCAGTACTTC.

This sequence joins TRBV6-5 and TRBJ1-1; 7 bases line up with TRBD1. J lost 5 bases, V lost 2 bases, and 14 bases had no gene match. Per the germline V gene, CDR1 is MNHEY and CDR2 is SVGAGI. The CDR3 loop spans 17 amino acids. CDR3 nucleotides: TGTGCCAGCAGTTACCCCACCGGTTGGACAGGACGAACTGAAGCTTTCTTT. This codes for CASSYPTGWTGRTEAFF.

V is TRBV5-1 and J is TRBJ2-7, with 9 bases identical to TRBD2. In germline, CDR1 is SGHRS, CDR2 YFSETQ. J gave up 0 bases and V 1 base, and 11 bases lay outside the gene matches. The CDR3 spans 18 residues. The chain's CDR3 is CASSLNPAGGPSSYEQYF. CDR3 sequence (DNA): TGCGCCAGCAGCTTGAATCCAGCGGGAGGCCCTAGCTCCTACGAGCAGTACTTC.

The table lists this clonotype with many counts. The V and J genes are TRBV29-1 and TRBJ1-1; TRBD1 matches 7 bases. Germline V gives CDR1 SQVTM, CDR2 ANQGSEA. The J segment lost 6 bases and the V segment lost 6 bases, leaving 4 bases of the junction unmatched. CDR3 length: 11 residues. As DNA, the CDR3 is TGCAGCGTCGAGACAGGGTCTGAAGCTTTCTTT. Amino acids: CSVETGSEAFF.

CDR3 region: CASSSGLDRAARETQYF. The CDR3 DNA sequence: TGTGCCAGCAGCTCGGGGCTAGACAGGGCCGCTAGAGAGACCCAGTACTTC. This rearrangement joins TRBV14 to TRBJ2-5; 7 bases map to TRBD1. This CDR3 contains 17 residues. From germline, CDR1 is SGHDN and CDR2 FVKESK. J was trimmed by 4 bases and V by 5 bases; bases with no gene match: 16.

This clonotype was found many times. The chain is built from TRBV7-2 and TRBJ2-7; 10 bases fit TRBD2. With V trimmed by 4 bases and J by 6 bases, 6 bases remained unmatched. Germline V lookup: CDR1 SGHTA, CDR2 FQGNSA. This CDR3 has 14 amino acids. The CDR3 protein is CASSWSSGSGEQYF. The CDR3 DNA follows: TGTGCCAGCAGCTGGTCTAGCGGGAGTGGCGAGCAGTACTTC.

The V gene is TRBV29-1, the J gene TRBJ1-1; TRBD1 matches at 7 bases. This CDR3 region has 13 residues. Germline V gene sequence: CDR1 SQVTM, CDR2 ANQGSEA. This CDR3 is CSPETGWGPEAFF. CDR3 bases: TGCAGTCCTGAGACAGGGTGGGGGCCTGAAGCTTTCTTT.

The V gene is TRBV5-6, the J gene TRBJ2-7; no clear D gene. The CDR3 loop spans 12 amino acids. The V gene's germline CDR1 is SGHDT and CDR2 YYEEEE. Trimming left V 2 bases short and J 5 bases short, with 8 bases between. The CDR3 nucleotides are TGTGCCAGCAGCTTTCAACGCCACGAGCAGTACTTC. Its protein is CASSFQRHEQYF.

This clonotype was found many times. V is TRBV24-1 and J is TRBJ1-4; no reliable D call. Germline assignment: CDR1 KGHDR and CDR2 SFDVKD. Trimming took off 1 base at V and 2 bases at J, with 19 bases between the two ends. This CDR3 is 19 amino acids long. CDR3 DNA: TGTGCCACCAGTGATTTTGCCATTTCGTGGACGGCTACTAATGAAAAACTGTTTTTT. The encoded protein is CATSDFAISWTATNEKLFF.

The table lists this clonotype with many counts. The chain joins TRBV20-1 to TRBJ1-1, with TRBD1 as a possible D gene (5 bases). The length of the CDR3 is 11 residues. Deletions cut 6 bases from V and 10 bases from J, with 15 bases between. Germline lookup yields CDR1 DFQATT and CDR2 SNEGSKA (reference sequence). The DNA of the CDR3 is TGCAGTGCGATCGGAGGTGGGGGAGCTTTCTTT. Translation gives CSAIGGGGAFF.